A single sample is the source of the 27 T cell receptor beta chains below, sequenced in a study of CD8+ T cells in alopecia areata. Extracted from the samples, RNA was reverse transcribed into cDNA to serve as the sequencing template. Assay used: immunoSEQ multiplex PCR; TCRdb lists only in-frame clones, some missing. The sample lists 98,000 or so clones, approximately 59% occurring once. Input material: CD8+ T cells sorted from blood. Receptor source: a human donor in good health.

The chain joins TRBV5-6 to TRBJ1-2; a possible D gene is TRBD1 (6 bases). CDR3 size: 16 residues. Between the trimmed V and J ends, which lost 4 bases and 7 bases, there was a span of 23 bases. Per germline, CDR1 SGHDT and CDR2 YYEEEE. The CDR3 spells CASSLTSHGGLGGYTF. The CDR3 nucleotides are TGTGCCAGCAGCCTTACTAGCCACGGGGGGCTCGGTGGCTACACCTTC.

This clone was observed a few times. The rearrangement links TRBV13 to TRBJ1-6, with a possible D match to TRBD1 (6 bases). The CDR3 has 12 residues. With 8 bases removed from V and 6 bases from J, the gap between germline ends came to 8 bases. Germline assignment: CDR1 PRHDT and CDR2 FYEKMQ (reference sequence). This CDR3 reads CASGRGNSPLHF. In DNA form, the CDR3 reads TGTGCCAGCGGCAGGGGTAATTCACCCCTCCACTTT.

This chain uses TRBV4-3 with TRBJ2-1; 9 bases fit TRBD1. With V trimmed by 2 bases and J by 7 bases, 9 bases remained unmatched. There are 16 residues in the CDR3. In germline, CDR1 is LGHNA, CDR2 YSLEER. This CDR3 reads CASSQWYRGRLNEQFF. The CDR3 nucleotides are TGCGCCAGCAGCCAATGGTACAGGGGGCGCTTAAATGAGCAGTTCTTC.

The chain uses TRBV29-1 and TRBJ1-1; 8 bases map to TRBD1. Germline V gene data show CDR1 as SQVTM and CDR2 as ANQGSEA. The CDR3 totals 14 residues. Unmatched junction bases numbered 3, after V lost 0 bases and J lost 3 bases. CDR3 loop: CSVEDQGAYTEAFF. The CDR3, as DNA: TGCAGCGTTGAAGATCAGGGGGCCTACACTGAAGCTTTCTTT.

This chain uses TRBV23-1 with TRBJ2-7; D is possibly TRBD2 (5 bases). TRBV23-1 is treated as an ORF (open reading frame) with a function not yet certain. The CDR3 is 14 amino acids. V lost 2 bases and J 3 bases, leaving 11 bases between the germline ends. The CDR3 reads CASSQGSSYYEQYF. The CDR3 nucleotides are TGCGCCAGCAGTCAAGGGAGCAGCTACTACGAGCAGTACTTC.

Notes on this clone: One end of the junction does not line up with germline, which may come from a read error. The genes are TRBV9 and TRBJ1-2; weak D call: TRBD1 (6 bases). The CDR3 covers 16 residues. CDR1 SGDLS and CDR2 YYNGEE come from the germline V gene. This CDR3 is CVSSGSRGDARYGYTF. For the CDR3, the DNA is TGTGTCAGCAGCGGTAGTAGGGGGGACGCCCGCTATGGCTACACCTTC.

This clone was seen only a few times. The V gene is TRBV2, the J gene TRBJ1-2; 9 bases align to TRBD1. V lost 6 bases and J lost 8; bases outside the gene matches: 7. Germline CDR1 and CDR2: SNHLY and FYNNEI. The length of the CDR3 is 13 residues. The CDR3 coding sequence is TGTGCCAGCAGCGCCGGACAGGGGAGCGGCTACACCTTC. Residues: CASSAGQGSGYTF.

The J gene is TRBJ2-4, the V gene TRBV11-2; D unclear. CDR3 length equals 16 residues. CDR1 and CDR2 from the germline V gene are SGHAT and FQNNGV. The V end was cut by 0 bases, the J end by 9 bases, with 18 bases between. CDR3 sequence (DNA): TGTGCCAGCAGCTTAGATCTGCGGCCTCGTGGCGGCATTCAGTACTTC. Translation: CASSLDLRPRGGIQYF.

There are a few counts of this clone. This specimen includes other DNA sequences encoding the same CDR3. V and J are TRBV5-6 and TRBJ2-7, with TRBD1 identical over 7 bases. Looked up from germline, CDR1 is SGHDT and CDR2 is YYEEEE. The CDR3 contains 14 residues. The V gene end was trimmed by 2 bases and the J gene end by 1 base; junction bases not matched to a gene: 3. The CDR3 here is CASSFGTDSYEQYF. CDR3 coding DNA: TGTGCCAGCAGCTTCGGGACAGATTCCTACGAGCAGTACTTC. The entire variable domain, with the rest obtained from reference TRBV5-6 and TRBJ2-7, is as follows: DAGVTQSPTHLIKTRGQQVTLRCSPKSGHDTVSWYQQALGQGPQFIFQYYEEEERQRGNFPDRFSGHQFPNYSSELNVNALLLGDSALYLCASSFGTDSYEQYFGPGTRLTVT.

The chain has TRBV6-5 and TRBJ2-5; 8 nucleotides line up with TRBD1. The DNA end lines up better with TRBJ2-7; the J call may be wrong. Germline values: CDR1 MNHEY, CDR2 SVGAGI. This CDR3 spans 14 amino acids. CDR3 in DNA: TGTGCCAGCAGGGAACAGGGGGGCTCCTACGAGCAGTACTTC. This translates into CASREQGGSYEQYF.

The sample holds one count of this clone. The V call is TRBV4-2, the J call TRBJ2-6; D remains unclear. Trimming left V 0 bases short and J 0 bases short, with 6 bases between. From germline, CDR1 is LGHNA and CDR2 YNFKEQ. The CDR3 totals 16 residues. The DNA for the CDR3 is TGTGCCAGCAGCCAAGAATCCAACTCTGGGGCCAACGTCCTGACTTTC. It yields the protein CASSQESNSGANVLTF.

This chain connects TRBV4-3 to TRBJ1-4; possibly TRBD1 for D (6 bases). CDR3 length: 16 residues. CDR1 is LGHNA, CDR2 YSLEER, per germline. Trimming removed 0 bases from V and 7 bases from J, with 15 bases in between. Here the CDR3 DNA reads TGCGCCAGCAGCCAAGACCGGGGGGCGTCGGGTGAAAAACTGTTTTTT. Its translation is CASSQDRGASGEKLFF.

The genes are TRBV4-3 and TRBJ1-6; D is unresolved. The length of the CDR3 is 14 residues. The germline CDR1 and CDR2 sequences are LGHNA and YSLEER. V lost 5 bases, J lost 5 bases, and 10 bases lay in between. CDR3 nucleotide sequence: TGCGCCAGCAGCACGGACGGGAATAATTCACCCCTCCACTTT. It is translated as CASSTDGNNSPLHF.

This chain's CDR3 is CASRLRLNTGELFF. CDR3 DNA sequence: TGTGCCAGCAGATTACGGCTGAACACCGGGGAGCTGTTTTTT. V usage is TRBV28 and J usage is TRBJ2-2; D uncertain. Germline assignment: CDR1 MDHEN and CDR2 SYDVKM. CDR3 length: 14 residues. The ends were cut back, 6 bases at V and 1 base at J, with 9 bases in the middle.

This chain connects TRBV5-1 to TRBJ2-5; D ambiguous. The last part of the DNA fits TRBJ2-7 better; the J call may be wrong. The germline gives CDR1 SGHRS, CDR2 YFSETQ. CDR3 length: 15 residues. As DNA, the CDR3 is TGCGCCAGCAGCTTGGTTCAGGCCGGATCCTACGAGCAGTACTTC. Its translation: CASSLVQAGSYEQYF.

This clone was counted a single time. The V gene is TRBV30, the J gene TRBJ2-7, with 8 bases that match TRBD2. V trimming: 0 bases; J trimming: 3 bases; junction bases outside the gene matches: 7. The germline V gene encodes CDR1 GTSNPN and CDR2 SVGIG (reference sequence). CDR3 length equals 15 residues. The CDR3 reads CAWSVPTSGIYEQYF. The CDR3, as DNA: TGTGCCTGGAGTGTACCCACTAGCGGAATCTACGAGCAGTACTTC.

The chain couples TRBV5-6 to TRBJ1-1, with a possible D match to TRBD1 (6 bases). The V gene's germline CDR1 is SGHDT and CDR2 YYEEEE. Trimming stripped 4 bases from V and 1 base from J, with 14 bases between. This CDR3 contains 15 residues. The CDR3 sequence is CASSPLGGRNTEAFF. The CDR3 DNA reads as TGTGCCAGCAGCCCCTTGGGGGGGCGGAACACTGAAGCTTTCTTT.

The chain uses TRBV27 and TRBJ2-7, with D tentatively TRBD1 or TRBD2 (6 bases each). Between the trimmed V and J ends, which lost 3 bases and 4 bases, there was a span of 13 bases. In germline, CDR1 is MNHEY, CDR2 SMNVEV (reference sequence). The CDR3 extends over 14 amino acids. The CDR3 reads CASSLLTGAYEQYF. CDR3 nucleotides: TGTGCCAGCAGTTTGCTAACGGGGGCTTACGAGCAGTACTTC.

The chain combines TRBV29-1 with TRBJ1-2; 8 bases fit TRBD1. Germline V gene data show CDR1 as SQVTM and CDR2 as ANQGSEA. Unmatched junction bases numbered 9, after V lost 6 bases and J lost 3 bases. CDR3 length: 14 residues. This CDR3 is CSVWTGTVDYGYTF. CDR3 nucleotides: TGCAGCGTCTGGACAGGGACGGTCGACTATGGCTACACCTTC.

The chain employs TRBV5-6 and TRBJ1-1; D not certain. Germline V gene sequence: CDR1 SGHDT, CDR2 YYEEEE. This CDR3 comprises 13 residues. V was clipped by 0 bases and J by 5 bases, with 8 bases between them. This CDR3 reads CASSLGSGTEAFF. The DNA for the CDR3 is TGTGCCAGCAGCTTGGGTTCGGGGACTGAAGCTTTCTTT.

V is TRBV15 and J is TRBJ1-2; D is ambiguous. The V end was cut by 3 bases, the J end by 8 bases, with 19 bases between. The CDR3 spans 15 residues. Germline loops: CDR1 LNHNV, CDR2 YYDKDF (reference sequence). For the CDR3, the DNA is TGTGCCACCAGCAGTGGGGTCGAGGTTTTTAAGGGCTACACCTTC. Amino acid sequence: CATSSGVEVFKGYTF. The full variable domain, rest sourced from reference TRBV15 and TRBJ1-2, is DAMVIQNPRYQVTQFGKPVTLSCSQTLNHNVMYWYQQKSSQAPKLLFHYYDKDFNNEADTPDNFQSRRPNTSFCFLDIRSPGLGDTAMYLCATSSGVEVFKGYTFGSGTRLTVV.

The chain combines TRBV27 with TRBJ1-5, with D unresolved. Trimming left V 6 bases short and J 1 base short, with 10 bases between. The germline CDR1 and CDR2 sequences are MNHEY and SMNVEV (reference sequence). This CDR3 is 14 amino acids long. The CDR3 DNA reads TGTGCCAGCAGCGAATTAGGGAGCAATCAGCCCCAGCATTTT. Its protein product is CASSELGSNQPQHF.

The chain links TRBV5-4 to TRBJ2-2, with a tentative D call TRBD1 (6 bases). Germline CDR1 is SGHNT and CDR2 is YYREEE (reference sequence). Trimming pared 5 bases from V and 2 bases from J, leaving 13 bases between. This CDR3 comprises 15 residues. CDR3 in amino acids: CASRQTGINTGELFF. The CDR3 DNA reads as TGTGCCAGCAGGCAGACAGGCATAAACACCGGGGAGCTGTTTTTT.

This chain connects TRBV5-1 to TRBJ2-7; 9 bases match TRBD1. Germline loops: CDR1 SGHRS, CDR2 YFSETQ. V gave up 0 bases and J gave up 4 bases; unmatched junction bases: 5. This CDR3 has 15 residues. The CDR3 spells CASSLEGQGLYEQYF. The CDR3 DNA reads TGCGCCAGCAGCTTGGAAGGACAGGGGTTGTACGAGCAGTACTTC.

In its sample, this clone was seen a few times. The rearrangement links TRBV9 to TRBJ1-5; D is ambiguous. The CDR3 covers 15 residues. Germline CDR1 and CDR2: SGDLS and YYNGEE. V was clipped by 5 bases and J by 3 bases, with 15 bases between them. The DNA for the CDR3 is TGTGCCAGCAGTTTATTGGGAGCCATCAATCAGCCCCAGCATTTT. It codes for CASSLLGAINQPQHF.

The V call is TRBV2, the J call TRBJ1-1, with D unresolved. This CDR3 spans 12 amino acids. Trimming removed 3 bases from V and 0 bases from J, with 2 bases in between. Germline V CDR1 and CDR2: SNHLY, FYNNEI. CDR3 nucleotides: TGTGCCAGCAGTGACTTGAACACTGAAGCTTTCTTT. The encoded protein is CASSDLNTEAFF.

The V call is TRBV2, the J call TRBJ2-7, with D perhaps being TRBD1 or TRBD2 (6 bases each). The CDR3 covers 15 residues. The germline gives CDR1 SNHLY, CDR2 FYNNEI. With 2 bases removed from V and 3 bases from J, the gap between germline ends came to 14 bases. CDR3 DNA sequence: TGTGCCAGCAGTGAACTGACAGGAGGGCTCTACGAGCAGTACTTC. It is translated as CASSELTGGLYEQYF. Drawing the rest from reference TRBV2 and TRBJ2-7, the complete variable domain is EPEVTQTPSHQVTQMGQEVILRCVPISNHLYFYWYRQILGQKVEFLVSFYNNEISEKSEIFDDQFSVERPDGSNFTLKIRSTKLEDSAMYFCASSELTGGLYEQYFGPGTRLTVT.